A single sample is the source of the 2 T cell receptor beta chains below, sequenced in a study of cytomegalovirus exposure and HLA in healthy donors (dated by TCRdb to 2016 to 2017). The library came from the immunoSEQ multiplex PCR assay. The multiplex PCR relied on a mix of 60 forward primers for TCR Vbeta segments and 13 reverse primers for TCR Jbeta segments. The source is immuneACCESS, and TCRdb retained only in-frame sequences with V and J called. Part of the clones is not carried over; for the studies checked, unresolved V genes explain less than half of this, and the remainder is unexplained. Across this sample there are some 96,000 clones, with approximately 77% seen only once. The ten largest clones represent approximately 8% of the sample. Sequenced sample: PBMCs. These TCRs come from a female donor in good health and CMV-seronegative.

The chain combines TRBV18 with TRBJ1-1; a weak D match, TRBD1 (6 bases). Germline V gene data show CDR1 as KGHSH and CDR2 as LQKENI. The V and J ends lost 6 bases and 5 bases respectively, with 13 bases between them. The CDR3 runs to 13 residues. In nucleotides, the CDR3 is TGTGCCAGCTCCCTCAACAGGGATACTGAAGCTTTCTTT. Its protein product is CASSLNRDTEAFF.

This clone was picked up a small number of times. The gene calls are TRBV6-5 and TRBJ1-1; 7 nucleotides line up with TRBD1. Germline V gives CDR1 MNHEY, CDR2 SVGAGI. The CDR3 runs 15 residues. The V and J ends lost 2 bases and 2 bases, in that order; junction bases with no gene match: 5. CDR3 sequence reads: CASSYPGQTNTEAFF. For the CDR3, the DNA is TGTGCCAGCAGTTACCCGGGACAGACCAACACTGAAGCTTTCTTT.